This passage covers 21 T cell receptor beta chains from one sample sequenced in a study of blood T cell repertoires in COVID-19. This table comes from immunoSEQ multiplex PCR, and its TCRdb copy is limited to in-frame clones, with some not included. Of about 140,000 clones listed, approximately 84% are singletons. Sequencing used PBMCs or T cells enriched from blood (not recorded which). The receptors were sampled from a woman aged 45 to 65 with acute COVID-19.

In its sample, this clone was seen a few times. The genes are TRBV7-9 and TRBJ2-5, with TRBD1 matching over 9 bases. After removal of 5 bases from V and 5 bases from J, the junction contained 6 bases not matched to a gene. The germline gives CDR1 SEHNR, CDR2 FQNEAQ (reference sequence). The CDR3 loop spans 14 amino acids. The CDR3 DNA follows: TGTGCCAGCAGCATTGAGACAGGGGGTGAGACCCAGTACTTC. This gives the protein CASSIETGGETQYF.

The chain couples TRBV2 to TRBJ2-5, with D perhaps matching TRBD1 (6 bases). The CDR3 contains 14 residues. Trimming left V 8 bases short and J 0 bases short, with 13 bases between. Per the germline V gene, CDR1 is SNHLY and CDR2 is FYNNEI. This chain's CDR3 is CASAGVWNQETQYF. CDR3 coding DNA: TGTGCCAGCGCAGGGGTCTGGAACCAAGAGACCCAGTACTTC.

CDR3 DNA sequence: TGTGCCAGCAGCCTGAGGGCGGGAAGAGGTGACGAGCAGTACTTC. Its translation is CASSLRAGRGDEQYF. The rearrangement joins TRBV2 to TRBJ2-7; a possible D gene is TRBD2 (6 bases). V gave up 6 bases and J gave up 5 bases, with 20 bases separating them. The CDR3 sequence is 15 residues long. Germline CDR1 reads SNHLY; CDR2 reads FYNNEI.

The J gene is TRBJ2-7, the V gene TRBV5-5, with D maybe TRBD1 (6 bases). Germline loops: CDR1 SGHKS, CDR2 YYEKEE (reference sequence). There are 14 residues in the CDR3. The V end was cut by 0 bases, the J end by 4 bases, with 11 bases between. This chain's CDR3 is CASSLDRVGYEQYF. In DNA form, the CDR3 reads TGTGCCAGCAGCTTGGACAGGGTTGGGTACGAGCAGTACTTC.

This clone appeared a few times. The genes are TRBV2 and TRBJ2-7; TRBD1 matches at 8 bases. This CDR3 spans 16 amino acids. Germline assignment: CDR1 SNHLY and CDR2 FYNNEI. The V and J ends lost 5 bases and 7 bases, in that order; junction bases with no gene match: 16. The CDR3 DNA is TGTGCCAGCAGTCTAGGGGCAGGGGGCAGCGGAGGTGAGCAGTACTTC. It encodes CASSLGAGGSGGEQYF.

This clone was detected only a few times. The rearrangement uses TRBV7-2 and TRBJ2-5; D is unclear. The germline gives CDR1 SGHTA, CDR2 FQGNSA. The CDR3 covers 17 residues. V lost 6 bases to trimming and J lost 2 bases, with 22 bases between them. In DNA, the CDR3 is TGTGCCAGCAGTTTTAGCCCCCAACTAAAACCACAAGAGACCCAGTACTTC. Protein: CASSFSPQLKPQETQYF.

This clone was seen a few times. The chain recombines TRBV25-1 with TRBJ2-3, with D tentatively TRBD2 (6 bases). Germline CDR1 MGHDK, CDR2 SYGVNS. The CDR3 has 14 residues. The germline V and J ends were trimmed by 5 bases and 2 bases, with 11 bases remaining between them. The CDR3 nucleotides read TGTGCCAGCAGTCGCGCGGGACCCACAGATACGCAGTATTTT. Translating gives CASSRAGPTDTQYF.

This clone was detected once. V usage is TRBV20-1 and J usage is TRBJ1-2; a possible D gene is TRBD1 (6 bases). CDR1 and CDR2 from the germline V gene are DFQATT and SNEGSKA (reference sequence). The CDR3 is made up of 11 amino acids. V lost 3 bases and J lost 4, with 6 bases in between. CDR3 amino acids: CSARDSYGYTF. The CDR3 coding sequence is TGCAGTGCTAGGGACAGCTATGGCTACACCTTC.

This clone was picked up one time. The chain combines TRBV28 with TRBJ1-5; D gene ambiguous. Per germline, CDR1 MDHEN and CDR2 SYDVKM. The CDR3 contains 11 residues. V was clipped by 5 bases and J by 4 bases, with 3 bases between them. CDR3 sequence: CASSVNQPQHF. The DNA of the CDR3 is TGTGCCAGCAGTGTAAATCAGCCCCAGCATTTT.

This chain connects TRBV7-6 to TRBJ2-3; TRBD2 agrees at 8 bases. With 3 bases clipped from V and 4 bases from J, the junction kept 12 bases outside the gene matches. Germline V gene lookup returns CDR1 SGHVS and CDR2 FNYEAQ. The CDR3 consists of 17 residues. The CDR3 DNA reads as TGTGCCAGCAGCTTGGGGGTCGATAGCGGGATGTCAGATACGCAGTATTTT. This gives the protein CASSLGVDSGMSDTQYF.

This chain connects TRBV12-3 or TRBV12-4 to TRBJ1-1; TRBD1 aligns across 8 bases. V was clipped by 11 bases and J by 2 bases; unmatched bases: 4. CDR3 length: 12 amino acids. CDR3 DNA: TGTGCCGACAGGGGCTATAACACTGAAGCTTTCTTT. As protein: CADRGYNTEAFF.

This clone was seen a single time. The chain couples TRBV10-2 to TRBJ2-7; TRBD2 is a possible D gene (6 bases). The CDR3 spans 14 residues. Trimming took off 3 bases at V and 4 bases at J, with 13 bases between the two ends. Germline CDR1 WSHSY, CDR2 SAAADI. The CDR3 loop reads CASSDRLARYEQYF. The CDR3 DNA reads TGCGCCAGCAGTGACCGGCTAGCGAGGTACGAGCAGTACTTC.

The V call is TRBV30, the J call TRBJ1-2, with 9 bases matching TRBD1. The CDR3 is 14 amino acids. CDR1 is GTSNPN, CDR2 SVGIG, per germline (reference sequence). Trimming took 2 bases from V and 14 from J; bases not matched to a gene: 15. The CDR3 region has the DNA TGTGCCTGGAGTTTAGGACAGGGGACCCAAATGGTAACCTTC. It specifies CAWSLGQGTQMVTF.

In its sample, this clone was seen once. This rearrangement joins TRBV5-1 to TRBJ1-1; D perhaps matches TRBD1 (6 bases). Trimming shortened V by 4 bases and J by 1 base, and 14 bases separated the two germline ends. The CDR3 spans 15 residues. Germline V gene lookup returns CDR1 SGHRS and CDR2 YFSETQ. As DNA, the CDR3 is TGCGCCAGCAGCGGGATACAGGGTCGGAACACTGAAGCTTTCTTT. This encodes CASSGIQGRNTEAFF.

This clone appeared a few times. The CDR3 here is CASSKPGGWNQPQHF. The DNA of the CDR3 is TGTGCCAGCAGCAAACCGGGCGGGTGGAATCAGCCCCAGCATTTT. V and J are TRBV21-1 and TRBJ1-5. TRBV21-1 is flagged as a pseudogene. The CDR3 covers 15 residues.

This clone was observed a single time. This chain links TRBV19 with TRBJ2-3, with D possibly TRBD1 on 6 matching bases. Germline V gives CDR1 LNHDA, CDR2 SQIVND (reference sequence). The ends were cut back, 1 base at V and 2 bases at J, with 13 bases in the middle. This CDR3 is 16 amino acids long. CDR3 sequence: CASSIGQGSHTDTQYF. CDR3 coding DNA: TGTGCCAGTAGTATAGGGCAGGGGTCACACACAGATACGCAGTATTTT.

The V gene is TRBV2, the J gene TRBJ2-2, with D possibly TRBD2 on 6 matching bases. The CDR3 loop spans 14 amino acids. Trimming shortened V by 6 bases and J by 4 bases, and 12 bases separated the two germline ends. Germline V gives CDR1 SNHLY, CDR2 FYNNEI. CDR3 amino acids: CASREGSSTGELFF. The CDR3 nucleotides are TGTGCCAGCAGGGAGGGTTCATCCACCGGGGAGCTGTTTTTT.

CDR3 sequence: CASSLTGENIQYF. The CDR3 coding sequence is TGTGCCAGCAGCTTGACAGGCGAAAACATTCAGTACTTC. V gene TRBV5-6 combines with J gene TRBJ2-4; a possible D gene is TRBD1 (5 bases). The ends were cut back, 1 base at V and 5 bases at J, with 7 bases in the middle. Germline loops: CDR1 SGHDT, CDR2 YYEEEE. This CDR3 contains 13 residues. Combining the CDR3 with reference TRBV5-6 and TRBJ2-4 gives the whole variable domain DAGVTQSPTHLIKTRGQQVTLRCSPKSGHDTVSWYQQALGQGPQFIFQYYEEEERQRGNFPDRFSGHQFPNYSSELNVNALLLGDSALYLCASSLTGENIQYFGAGTRLSVL.

The rearrangement links TRBV5-1 to TRBJ2-5; the match to TRBD1 covers 7 bases. The CDR3 is 16 residues long. V trimming: 3 bases; J trimming: 4 bases; junction bases outside the gene matches: 12. Germline V CDR1 and CDR2: SGHRS, YFSETQ. Here the CDR3 reads CASSSPYRQGAETQYF. The CDR3 region has the DNA TGCGCCAGCAGCTCGCCCTATCGACAGGGTGCAGAGACCCAGTACTTC.

This chain joins TRBV9 and TRBJ2-2, with 12 bases matching TRBD2. J lost 5 bases, V lost 0 bases, and 2 bases had no gene match. This CDR3 region has 16 residues. Germline lookup yields CDR1 SGDLS and CDR2 YYNGEE. CDR3 coding DNA: TGTGCCAGCAGCGTAGGACTAGCGGGAGTTACCGGGGAGCTGTTTTTT. As protein: CASSVGLAGVTGELFF.

The chain is built from TRBV9 and TRBJ2-2; D uncertain. CDR1 is SGDLS, CDR2 YYNGEE, per germline. The CDR3 extends over 13 amino acids. V was cut by 7 bases and J by 1 base, with 8 bases left in between. The DNA for the CDR3 is TGTGCCAGCGAGCATTTGAACACCGGGGAGCTGTTTTTT. This translates into CASEHLNTGELFF.